Here is one TCR beta chain with its context. Its specificity is not known. This sample was taken from a study of cytomegalovirus exposure and HLA in healthy donors. Study conclusions and caveats: Most TCR sequences were seen very rarely across donors, but some public TCRs occurred in many. Within the approximately 120 validation repertoires, first-cohort TCR clusters tended to co-occur, according to a later analysis.

Measured with immunoSEQ multiplex PCR; TCRdb has only the in-frame clones, and not every one. Among about 140,000 clones, approximately 85% were seen once, and the ten largest hold 1.4%. The CDR3 has 19 amino acids. V lost 4 bases to trimming and J lost 6 bases; unmatched junction nucleotides: 19. CDR1 is SGHTA and CDR2 is FQGTGA in the germline V gene. The TCR originated in a young woman in good health and CMV-seronegative. The rearrangement uses TRBV7-3 and TRBJ2-7; 12 nucleotides agree with TRBD2. Source material: PBMCs. The CDR3 bases are TGTGCCAGCAGCTCGACGCCGGGACTAGCGGGTTCCCTACTTGGCGAGCAGTACTTC. Translation: CASSSTPGLAGSLLGEQYF.